This passage covers 30 T cell receptor beta chains from one sample sequenced in a study of cytomegalovirus exposure and HLA in healthy donors. 13 Jbeta primers and 60 Vbeta primers were used for the PCR. Sequencing was performed with immunoSEQ multiplex PCR; in TCRdb, only in-frame clones are kept and a portion is missing. Recorded here are approximately 47,000 clones; the top ten clones represent 17%. Sequencing was performed on PBMCs. Receptors were obtained from a male donor in good health and CMV-seronegative.

The rearrangement uses TRBV5-1 and TRBJ1-1; D is unresolved. The CDR3 runs to 16 residues. V dropped 3 bases and J dropped 1 base, with 16 bases sitting between them. In germline, CDR1 is SGHRS, CDR2 YFSETQ. The CDR3 reads CASSYPEVGENTEAFF. CDR3 nucleotide sequence: TGCGCCAGCAGCTACCCCGAAGTCGGAGAGAACACTGAAGCTTTCTTT.

By frequency, this clone is medium-sized. V gene TRBV18 combines with J gene TRBJ1-1, with D tentatively TRBD1 (6 bases). Germline V gene data show CDR1 as KGHSH and CDR2 as LQKENI. The CDR3 contains 13 residues. The V gene lost 3 bases and the J gene lost 1 base, with 6 bases spanning the gap. The CDR3 nucleotides read TGTGCCAGCTCACCGGGACAGAACACTGAAGCTTTCTTT. This translates into CASSPGQNTEAFF. Supplemented by reference TRBV18 and TRBJ1-1, the full variable domain reads NAGVMQNPRHLVRRRGQEARLRCSPMKGHSHVYWYRQLPEEGLKFMVYLQKENIIDESGMPKERFSAEFPKEGPSILRIQQVVRGDSAAYFCASSPGQNTEAFFGQGTRLTVV.

This sequence joins TRBV19 and TRBJ2-5, with TRBD2 matching over 10 bases. The CDR3 is 15 residues long. V lost 3 bases, J lost 3 bases, and 4 bases stayed unmatched. CDR1 LNHDA and CDR2 SQIVND come from the germline V gene (reference sequence). The CDR3 here is CASSMQRGGKETQYF. In nucleotides, the CDR3 is TGTGCCAGTAGTATGCAGCGGGGGGGAAAAGAGACCCAGTACTTC.

The genes are TRBV2 and TRBJ1-2, with 12 bases lining up with TRBD1. The ends lost 6 bases at V and 8 bases at J; junction bases unmatched: 4. Germline V gene lookup returns CDR1 SNHLY and CDR2 FYNNEI. This CDR3 spans 13 amino acids. The CDR3 region has the DNA TGTGCCAGCAGGGGACAGGGGGCGCGAGGCTACACCTTC. Translating gives CASRGQGARGYTF.

This chain connects TRBV7-2 to TRBJ1-5, with D tentatively TRBD1 (5 bases). CDR1 and CDR2 (germline): SGHTA, FQGNSA. Trimming left V 1 base short and J 0 bases short, with 16 bases between. The CDR3 extends over 18 amino acids. The CDR3 nucleotides are TGTGCCAGCAGCTTAGATTCTTGGGGCCGCGGTAGCAATCAGCCCCAGCATTTT. The encoded protein is CASSLDSWGRGSNQPQHF.

The chain is built from TRBV4-1 and TRBJ1-1; D is possibly TRBD1 (5 bases). The CDR3 has 13 amino acids. Germline CDR1 MGHRA, CDR2 YSYEKL. The germline V and J ends were trimmed by 5 bases and 7 bases, with 14 bases remaining between them. In DNA, the CDR3 is TGCGCCAGCAGCAGCAGGGAAACGGGTGAAGCTTTCTTT. It specifies CASSSRETGEAFF.

J is TRBJ2-7 and V is TRBV30; 8 nucleotides line up with TRBD1. The CDR3 totals 15 residues. Per germline, CDR1 GTSNPN and CDR2 SVGIG (reference sequence). V dropped 1 base and J dropped 7; count of bases not matched to a gene: 12. CDR3 protein: CAWSALGQGAGEQYF. DNA for the CDR3: TGTGCCTGGAGTGCCCTTGGTCAGGGGGCTGGGGAGCAGTACTTC. The full variable domain, rest sourced from reference TRBV30 and TRBJ2-7, is SQTIHQWPATLVQPVGSPLSLECTVEGTSNPNLYWYRQAAGRGLQLLFYSVGIGQISSEVPQNLSASRPQDRQFILSSKKLLLSDSGFYLCAWSALGQGAGEQYFGPGTRLTVT.

As DNA, the CDR3 is TGTGCCAGCAGCACTCTAGCCGGGTCGGGGGCCAACGTCCTGACTTTC. This sequence encodes CASSTLAGSGANVLTF. The gene calls are TRBV7-9 and TRBJ2-6; D is perhaps TRBD2 (5 bases). CDR3 length: 16 amino acids. V lost 5 bases to trimming and J lost 4 bases, with 15 bases between them. Germline lookup yields CDR1 SEHNR and CDR2 FQNEAQ (reference sequence).

The CDR3 sequence is CASSAGGRDEQFF. The CDR3 DNA sequence: TGTGCCAGCAGCGCCGGGGGGAGGGATGAGCAGTTCTTC. The rearrangement joins TRBV9 to TRBJ2-1; 7 nucleotides line up with TRBD2. V lost 3 bases to trimming and J lost 8 bases; unmatched junction nucleotides: 5. The CDR3 consists of 13 residues. Germline lookup yields CDR1 SGDLS and CDR2 YYNGEE.

Turning to this clone: The junction departs from the called germline gene at one end, perhaps through a read error. The chain links TRBV6-5 to TRBJ1-6, with D possibly TRBD1 on 6 matching bases. This CDR3 has 15 residues. CDR1 and CDR2 (germline): MNHEY, SVGAGI. CDR3 in amino acids: CASSYSGGGNSPLHF. The CDR3 nucleotides read TGTGCCAGCAGTTACTCCGGGGGGGGCAATTCGCCCCTCCACTTT.

V and J are TRBV19 and TRBJ1-1; tentatively, D is TRBD1 (5 bases). CDR1 is LNHDA, CDR2 SQIVND, per germline (reference sequence). V was clipped by 7 bases and J by 1 base, with 13 bases between them. The CDR3 has 14 amino acids. The CDR3 DNA reads as TGTGCCAGTACCCTCGGCGGGGCGAACACTGAAGCTTTCTTT. Translated, it gives CASTLGGANTEAFF.

This sequence joins TRBV30 and TRBJ1-2, with 10 positions matching TRBD1. V lost 3 bases to trimming and J lost 7 bases; unmatched junction nucleotides: 5. Germline CDR1 is GTSNPN and CDR2 is SVGIG (reference sequence). The CDR3 length is 13 residues. The CDR3 DNA reads as TGTGCCTGGAGGGGACAGGGGATAAGTGGCTACACCTTC. It is translated as CAWRGQGISGYTF. The full variable domain, its missing parts supplied by reference TRBV30 and TRBJ1-2, is SQTIHQWPATLVQPVGSPLSLECTVEGTSNPNLYWYRQAAGRGLQLLFYSVGIGQISSEVPQNLSASRPQDRQFILSSKKLLLSDSGFYLCAWRGQGISGYTFGSGTRLTVV.

The chain uses TRBV6-5 and TRBJ2-5; 8 positions agree with TRBD1. The germline V gene has CDR1 MNHEY and CDR2 SVGAGI. The CDR3 is 15 amino acids. V was pared by 2 bases and J by 8 bases, with 10 bases of the junction left unmatched. The CDR3, as DNA: TGTGCCAGCAGTTACGCTCCGGGACAGGTGGACACCCAGTACTTC. Translating gives CASSYAPGQVDTQYF.

V gene TRBV6-1 combines with J gene TRBJ1-1, with TRBD1 identical over 7 bases. The V segment lost 1 base and the J segment 5 bases; nucleotides outside the gene matches: 7. The CDR3 is 15 residues long. From germline, CDR1 is MNHNS and CDR2 SASEGT. The CDR3 DNA reads as TGTGCCAGCAGTGAAGGAATCCCGGGACAGACTGAAGCTTTCTTT. Translating gives CASSEGIPGQTEAFF.

This rearrangement joins TRBV4-3 to TRBJ1-6; 7 bases match TRBD1. CDR3 size: 14 residues. Germline CDR1 reads LGHNA; CDR2 reads YSLEER. Losses at the gene ends were 5 bases for V and 8 bases for J; bases not matched to a gene: 6. The CDR3 nucleotides are TGCGCCAGCAGCTCTACAGGGGCGGATTCACCCCTCCACTTT. Translated: CASSSTGADSPLHF.

The chain recombines TRBV2 with TRBJ1-5; D is unresolved. Trimming stripped 1 base from V and 4 bases from J, with 11 bases between. Germline V lookup: CDR1 SNHLY, CDR2 FYNNEI. The CDR3 spans 15 residues. The CDR3: CASSEGRAQNQPQHF. DNA for the CDR3: TGTGCCAGCAGTGAAGGGAGGGCCCAGAATCAGCCCCAGCATTTT.

The genes are TRBV4-2 and TRBJ2-7, with TRBD2 as a possible D gene (6 bases). This CDR3 spans 14 amino acids. Germline CDR1 reads LGHNA; CDR2 reads YNFKEQ. V was shortened by 4 bases and J by 7 bases, with 17 bases between the two germline ends. The CDR3, as DNA: TGTGCCAGCAGCCCCTCCAGGGAGGAGGGGGAGCAGTACTTC. Its translation is CASSPSREEGEQYF.

The rearrangement uses TRBV25-1 and TRBJ1-2, with TRBD1 matching over 8 bases. The CDR3 covers 14 residues. V trimming: 6 bases; J trimming: 6 bases; junction bases outside the gene matches: 9. The germline V gene encodes CDR1 MGHDK and CDR2 SYGVNS. The CDR3 loop is CASRGTGRRHGYTF. CDR3 in DNA: TGTGCCAGCAGGGGGACAGGTCGGAGACATGGCTACACCTTC.

The chain links TRBV30 to TRBJ2-7; TRBD1 might be the D (6 bases). The germline CDR1 and CDR2 sequences are GTSNPN and SVGIG (reference sequence). Trimming took 1 base from V and 9 from J, leaving 19 bases between them. The CDR3 sequence is 14 residues long. CDR3 coding DNA: TGTGCCTGGAGTGGGGACATGTTCGTGAAGGGGCAGTACTTC. Residues: CAWSGDMFVKGQYF.

The chain joins TRBV6-1 to TRBJ2-5, with a possible D match to TRBD1 (6 bases). The CDR3 totals 13 residues. Germline loops: CDR1 MNHNS, CDR2 SASEGT. V lost 7 bases to trimming and J lost 5 bases, with 14 bases between them. CDR3 in DNA: TGTGCCAGCACCAAACAGGGTCTGGAGACCCAGTACTTC. Translating it yields CASTKQGLETQYF.

This chain uses TRBV4-2 with TRBJ2-7, with 14 bases identical to TRBD2. The CDR3 covers 14 residues. The V and J ends lost 7 bases and 9 bases, in that order; junction bases with no gene match: 8. CDR1 is LGHNA and CDR2 is YNFKEQ in the germline V gene. DNA for the CDR3: TGTGCCAGCACCTGGACTAGCGGGGGGCTGGGGCAGTACTTC. Translation: CASTWTSGGLGQYF.

The chain combines TRBV6-5 with TRBJ1-4; D gene unclear. Germline lookup yields CDR1 MNHEY and CDR2 SVGAGI. This CDR3 region has 14 residues. V lost 2 bases and J 3 bases, leaving 7 bases between the germline ends. The CDR3 protein is CASSYAGSNEKLFF. The CDR3 DNA reads TGTGCCAGCAGTTACGCAGGTTCTAATGAAAAACTGTTTTTT.

CDR3: CASSLAGGEGGYTF. CDR3 in DNA: TGCGCCAGCAGCTTGGCGGGGGGCGAAGGGGGCTACACCTTC. The rearrangement links TRBV5-1 to TRBJ1-2, with a possible D match to TRBD1 (6 bases). Per the germline V gene, CDR1 is SGHRS and CDR2 is YFSETQ. The V gene lost 0 bases and the J gene lost 8 bases, with 14 bases spanning the gap. CDR3 length equals 14 residues.

The rearrangement uses TRBV6-4 and TRBJ1-5, with D uncertain. Deletions cut 10 bases from V and 7 bases from J, with 26 bases between. Germline V CDR1 and CDR2: MRHNA, SNTAGT. This CDR3 comprises 16 residues. The CDR3 DNA reads TGTGCCACCAGACCACGTAAAATAGAGGGTGGGCAGCCCCAGCATTTT. This gives the protein CATRPRKIEGGQPQHF.

The chain employs TRBV6-1 and TRBJ1-2, with 7 bases lining up with TRBD1. Germline loops: CDR1 MNHNS, CDR2 SASEGT. There are 14 residues in the CDR3. V lost 3 bases and J lost 8; bases outside the gene matches: 9. For the CDR3, the DNA is TGTGCCAGCAGTGAGCCAGACAGGGTGGGAGGCTACACCTTC. Protein sequence: CASSEPDRVGGYTF.

CDR3 DNA sequence: TGTGCCAGCAGCTTAGACAGGGCCTACGAGCAGTACTTC. This sequence encodes CASSLDRAYEQYF. This rearrangement joins TRBV7-6 to TRBJ2-7; TRBD1 might be the D (6 bases). Germline V gene sequence: CDR1 SGHVS, CDR2 FNYEAQ. Trimming stripped 1 base from V and 2 bases from J, with 6 bases between. The CDR3 covers 13 residues.

The chain uses TRBV5-1 and TRBJ2-5; D gene unclear. The CDR3 runs to 13 residues. Per the germline V gene, CDR1 is SGHRS and CDR2 is YFSETQ. The ends were cut back, 4 bases at V and 0 bases at J, with 7 bases in the middle. The CDR3 spells CASSRENQETQYF. The DNA for the CDR3 is TGCGCCAGCAGCCGAGAGAACCAAGAGACCCAGTACTTC.

This sequence joins TRBV19 and TRBJ1-1; 7 bases match TRBD1. Germline V gives CDR1 LNHDA, CDR2 SQIVND (reference sequence). CDR3 size: 17 residues. V trimming: 0 bases; J trimming: 7 bases; junction bases outside the gene matches: 14. In DNA, the CDR3 is TGTGCCAGTAGTATAGATCAAGGGACAGCGACAAGGGGTGAAGCTTTCTTT. The encoded protein is CASSIDQGTATRGEAFF.

V is TRBV18 and J is TRBJ1-4; 9 bases align to TRBD1. V lost 3 bases and J lost 1; bases outside the gene matches: 0. This CDR3 is built from 15 residues. Germline assignment: CDR1 KGHSH and CDR2 LQKENI. The CDR3 DNA reads TGTGCCAGCTCACCGGGACAGGGAACTAATGAAAAACTGTTTTTT. Translating it yields CASSPGQGTNEKLFF.

The chain joins TRBV28 to TRBJ2-5, with a tentative D call TRBD1 (6 bases). In germline, CDR1 is MDHEN, CDR2 SYDVKM. CDR3 size: 15 residues. Trimming pared 5 bases from V and 5 bases from J, leaving 18 bases between. Here the CDR3 reads CASSPQGLDGETQYF. The CDR3 coding sequence is TGTGCCAGCAGTCCCCAGGGGCTGGATGGGGAGACCCAGTACTTC.